The source of this T cell receptor beta chain is a study of blood T cells in healthy people across ages. About the research overall: Using template switching, researchers captured about one barcoded beta molecule for each two T cells.

Extracted total RNA amounted to at least 5.5 micrograms for each sample. The germline CDR1 and CDR2 sequences are SGHKS and YYEKEE (reference sequence). The germline V and J ends were trimmed by 2 bases and 2 bases, with 17 bases remaining between them. The CDR3 is 17 amino acids. The authors ran a second PCR of roughly 6 to 12 cycles using a sample-barcoded 5' primer and a J-beta primer mix. All cDNA molecules were each tagged by a template-switch adaptor with 12 random nucleotides. CDR3-containing paired-end reads numbering at least 2.5 million came from each sample. TCRdb called the 5' RACE reads again in MiXCR, with one record for every CDR3 protein. The table includes 1.5 million to 2 million distinct CDR3 sequences, over 25% detected once.

Sequencing was carried out using blood. The source of this sequence is a woman aged 25 to 39 in good health. The V and J genes are TRBV5-5 and TRBJ2-1; either TRBD1 or TRBD2 may supply D (6 bases each). This CDR3 is CASSFKSYGGPYNEQFF. In nucleotides, the CDR3 is TGTGCCAGCAGCTTTAAATCGTATGGGGGGCCCTACAATGAGCAGTTCTTC.